This T cell receptor (beta chain) came from a study of spatial heterogeneity in lung cancer. Study results and limitations: It was found that expanded intratumoral alpha and beta TCR counts tracked tumor mutation counts.

TCR cDNA molecules were tagged individually, and each one carried a unique molecular identifier. TCRdb recomputed calls from the 5' RACE reads with MiXCR, one row per CDR3 protein. The sample has roughly 13,000 distinct CDR3 sequences; over 3% are singletons. Trimming pared 5 bases from V and 2 bases from J, leaving 18 bases between. CDR3 length equals 15 residues. CDR1 and CDR2 (germline): DFQATT, SNEGSKA (reference sequence). This clonotype was seen more than once but under ten times. Its target is unknown. Time point described: sample taken at primary tumor resection. Donors were over 70 untreated early-stage non-small cell lung cancer patients. The study sequenced unsorted whole RNA from tumor, nontumor lung or frozen PBMC.

This sample comprised lung tumor tissue, obtained at surgery. The V gene is TRBV20-1, the J gene TRBJ2-5; a possible D gene is TRBD2 (6 bases). This TCR was sampled from a male donor with early-stage non-small cell lung cancer. CDR3 region: CSAPIFGGRQETQYF. In DNA form, the CDR3 reads TGCAGTGCTCCCATTTTCGGGGGTCGTCAAGAGACCCAGTACTTC.